These T cell receptor beta chains were read from a single sample in a study of blood T cells in healthy people across ages. One entry per CDR3 protein results from TCRdb running MiXCR on the 5' RACE reads. The table has about 1 million distinct CDR3 sequences, under 30% seen once; the top ten hold around 0.75%. These data were also filed under a second study, of T cells of mothers and their children.

Input material: blood. These receptors were collected from a girl aged 2 to 9 in good health. Both conserved end residues are part of each CDR3. A D gene is named only where the DNA matches it firmly. Size tells how often a clone was seen (once, few, many) or the class of an expanded clone, and some rows leave it out.

v_gene	j_gene	d_gene	abundance	CDR3aa	CDR3nt
TRBV7-9	TRBJ1-6	NA	few	CASSSQRPASYNSPLHF	TGTGCCAGCAGCTCTCAACGTCCAGCATCCTATAATTCACCCCTCCACTTT
TRBV18	TRBJ2-7	NA	NA	CASSNGEVEQYF	TGTGCCAGCTCAAACGGGGAGGTCGAGCAGTACTTC
TRBV5-1	TRBJ2-2	TRBD1	few	CASSLWTGMNSGELFF	TGCGCCAGCAGCCTTTGGACAGGAATGAATTCCGGGGAGCTGTTTTTT
TRBV13	TRBJ2-1	NA	few	CASSLGPADNEQFF	TGTGCCAGCAGCTTAGGCCCGGCCGACAATGAGCAGTTCTTC
TRBV29-1	TRBJ1-1	NA	NA	CSVKGQSNSGTEAFF	TGCAGCGTGAAAGGACAGAGCAACTCGGGCACTGAAGCTTTCTTT
TRBV7-9	TRBJ2-1	NA	NA	CASSFGIGGYNEQFF	TGTGCCAGCAGCTTTGGAATCGGGGGTTACAATGAGCAGTTCTTC
TRBV5-1	TRBJ2-1	NA	NA	CASRWTASSYNEQFF	TGCGCCAGCAGGTGGACAGCGAGCTCCTACAATGAGCAGTTCTTC
TRBV12-3/TRBV12-4	TRBJ1-5	TRBD1	few	CASSSGGQGRFQPQHF	TGTGCCAGCAGTTCAGGGGGGCAGGGACGTTTTCAGCCCCAGCATTTT
TRBV7-2	TRBJ1-1	TRBD1	NA	CASSSLGQGGMNTEAFF	TGTGCCAGCAGCTCCCTGGGACAGGGAGGGATGAACACTGAAGCTTTCTTT
TRBV12-3/TRBV12-4	TRBJ1-2	NA	few	CASSFGGRSEGYTF	TGTGCCAGCAGTTTTGGGGGGCGTTCGGAAGGCTACACCTTC
TRBV7-9	TRBJ2-1	NA	NA	CASGASYEQFF	TGTGCCAGCGGCGCCTCCTATGAGCAGTTCTTC
TRBV7-9	TRBJ1-1	NA	NA	CASRLRLNTEAFF	TGTGCCAGCCGGCTCCGGCTCAACACTGAAGCTTTCTTT
TRBV29-1	TRBJ1-3	TRBD1	few	CSVTGGGNTIYF	TGCAGCGTCACAGGGGGAGGAAACACCATATATTTT
TRBV6-6	TRBJ2-7	TRBD1	NA	CASSPPGTGRAQYF	TGTGCCAGCAGCCCACCCGGGACAGGAAGGGCGCAGTACTTC
TRBV5-5	TRBJ2-4	NA	few	CASSLAAFDQTTAAKNIQYF	TGTGCCAGCAGCTTGGCCGCTTTTGACCAGACGACGGCGGCCAAAAACATTCAGTACTTC
TRBV4-2	TRBJ2-7	NA	few	CASSPGSSEQYF	TGTGCCAGCAGCCCCGGTTCGAGCGAGCAGTACTTC
TRBV7-9	TRBJ2-1	NA	many	CASSFTGAYNEQFF	TGTGCCAGCAGCTTCACGGGGGCCTACAATGAGCAGTTCTTC
TRBV14	TRBJ2-7	TRBD1	NA	CASSHLQGAYEQYF	TGTGCCAGCAGCCACCTACAGGGGGCCTACGAGCAGTACTTC
TRBV4-1	TRBJ2-1	TRBD2	few	CASSRIDLAGDVVGNNEQFF	TGCGCCAGCAGCCGAATTGACTTAGCGGGAGACGTAGTGGGAAACAATGAGCAGTTCTTC
TRBV20-1	TRBJ1-4	TRBD1	NA	CPFNPNNRGREEKLFF	TGCCCATTCAATCCGAACAACAGGGGTAGGGAGGAAAAACTGTTTTTT
TRBV2	TRBJ2-1	TRBD2	NA	CASSVSGNNEQFF	TGTGCCAGCAGTGTCAGCGGGAACAATGAGCAGTTCTTC
TRBV19	TRBJ2-1	TRBD2	NA	CASIRGGSYEQFF	TGTGCCAGTATTCGGGGGGGCAGTTATGAGCAGTTCTTC
TRBV7-3	TRBJ2-1	NA	few	CASSLDVQHDEQFF	TGTGCCAGCAGCTTAGACGTTCAGCACGATGAGCAGTTCTTC
TRBV7-9	TRBJ1-5	TRBD1	few	CASSLGPRGQGNQPQHF	TGTGCCAGCAGCTTAGGGCCTCGGGGACAGGGCAATCAGCCCCAGCATTTT
TRBV6-5	TRBJ1-2	NA	NA	CASSSLAEANYGYTF	TGTGCCAGCAGTTCTCTGGCAGAAGCTAACTATGGCTACACCTTC
TRBV25-1	TRBJ2-5	NA	NA	CASRRGGAQYF	TGTGCCAGCAGGAGAGGGGGGGCCCAGTACTTC
TRBV28	TRBJ2-5	TRBD1	few	CAGAGTGSGTQYF	TGTGCCGGTGCCGGGACAGGGAGTGGGACCCAGTACTTC
TRBV12-3/TRBV12-4	TRBJ1-3	TRBD1	few	CASSDRAGNTIYF	TGTGCCAGCAGCGACAGGGCTGGAAACACCATATATTTT
TRBV7-3	TRBJ2-1	NA	NA	CASSIQRVSYNEQFF	TGTGCCAGCAGCATACAGCGGGTCTCCTACAATGAGCAGTTCTTC
TRBV5-1	TRBJ2-5	TRBD2	few	CASSSSGVETQYF	TGCGCCAGCAGCTCCAGCGGGGTGGAGACCCAGTACTTC
TRBV6-6	TRBJ2-7	NA	few	CASNDFWTEQYF	TGTGCCAGCAACGACTTTTGGACAGAGCAGTACTTC
TRBV9	TRBJ2-3	NA	NA	CASSHQRSLRGADTQYF	TGTGCCAGCAGCCACCAGCGGAGCCTCCGAGGGGCAGATACGCAGTATTTT
TRBV7-9	TRBJ2-7	NA	few	CASSLAVTANYEQYF	TGTGCCAGCAGCTTAGCTGTTACGGCGAACTACGAGCAGTACTTC
TRBV6-6	TRBJ1-5	NA	NA	CASSYWAREGPQHF	TGTGCCAGCAGTTATTGGGCCCGCGAGGGACCCCAGCATTTT
TRBV27	TRBJ1-6	NA	NA	CASSSPTRSSNSPLHF	TGTGCCAGCAGTTCCCCCACACGATCTTCTAATTCACCCCTCCACTTT
TRBV9	TRBJ2-2	NA	few	CASSALDMGTGELFF	TGTGCCAGCAGCGCCCTAGACATGGGCACCGGGGAGCTGTTTTTT
TRBV7-2	TRBJ2-5	NA	few	CASSFDGGTQETQYF	TGTGCCAGCAGCTTCGATGGCGGGACCCAAGAGACCCAGTACTTC
TRBV12-3/TRBV12-4	TRBJ2-7	NA	few	CASSGLDDGNEQYF	TGTGCCAGCAGTGGGCTAGATGATGGCAACGAGCAGTACTTC
TRBV28	TRBJ1-4	NA	few	CASSLCLGEKLFF	TGTGCCAGCAGTTTATGTCTCGGGGAAAAACTGTTTTTT
TRBV4-1	TRBJ2-1	TRBD2	NA	CASSGDYYNEQFF	TGCGCCAGCAGCGGGGACTACTACAATGAGCAGTTCTTC
TRBV6-1	TRBJ2-5	TRBD1	NA	CASGTGGTYQETQYF	TGTGCCAGCGGGACAGGGGGAACGTACCAAGAGACCCAGTACTTC
TRBV12-3/TRBV12-4	TRBJ1-2	NA	few	CASRKTGKNFNYGYTF	TGTGCCAGCAGGAAAACAGGGAAGAACTTTAACTATGGCTACACCTTC
TRBV3-1	TRBJ2-5	TRBD2	NA	CASSQELARLGLAVETQYF	TGTGCCAGCAGCCAAGAACTGGCCCGGTTGGGACTAGCGGTAGAGACCCAGTACTTC
TRBV9	TRBJ1-2	NA	NA	CASSVPADGYTF	TGTGCCAGCAGCGTGCCAGCTGATGGCTACACCTTC
TRBV7-8	TRBJ2-2	NA	few	CASSFNGLNTGELFF	TGTGCCAGCAGCTTTAACGGGCTGAACACCGGGGAGCTGTTTTTT
TRBV7-2	TRBJ1-2	NA	NA	CASSLDRGGNYGYTF	TGTGCCAGCAGCTTAGATCGAGGAGGGAACTATGGCTACACCTTC
TRBV7-2	TRBJ2-1	NA	NA	CASSFTTSSYNEQFF	TGTGCCAGCAGTTTTACCACCAGCTCCTACAATGAGCAGTTCTTC
TRBV28	TRBJ1-1	TRBD1	few	CASSTGGPAFF	TGTGCCAGCAGTACAGGGGGACCAGCTTTCTTT
TRBV15	TRBJ1-2	TRBD1	few	CATSPPGTDYGYTF	TGTGCCACCAGCCCCCCCGGGACAGATTATGGCTACACCTTC
TRBV7-2	TRBJ2-5	TRBD2	NA	CASSFWTGGYQETQYF	TGTGCCAGCAGCTTTTGGACCGGGGGGTACCAAGAGACCCAGTACTTC
TRBV18	TRBJ1-1	NA	NA	CASSPAWGNTEAFF	TGTGCCAGCTCACCCGCCTGGGGGAACACTGAAGCTTTCTTT
TRBV6-5	TRBJ2-1	NA	NA	CASSYLSGRLNEQFF	TGTGCCAGCAGTTACTTATCGGGGAGATTAAATGAGCAGTTCTTC
TRBV28	TRBJ2-7	NA	NA	CASSLNRVEQYF	TGTGCCAGCAGTCTAAACCGGGTCGAGCAGTACTTC
TRBV20-1	TRBJ2-7	NA	few	CSALRSGSSYEQYF	TGCAGTGCTTTGCGATCAGGGAGCTCCTACGAGCAGTACTTC
TRBV7-8	TRBJ1-6	TRBD1	NA	CASSLAFRGLLSPLHF	TGTGCCAGCAGCTTAGCTTTCAGGGGGCTTCTTTCACCCCTCCACTTT
TRBV12-3/TRBV12-4	TRBJ2-1	TRBD2	few	CASLLAGFNEQFF	TGTGCCAGCCTATTAGCGGGCTTCAATGAGCAGTTCTTC
TRBV4-1	TRBJ2-1	TRBD2	few	CASSQDQAGLGRGEQFF	TGCGCCAGCAGCCAAGATCAAGCGGGACTAGGGAGAGGAGAGCAGTTCTTC
TRBV2	TRBJ2-7	NA	NA	CASSTLLGGDEQYF	TGTGCCAGCAGTACACTTCTCGGGGGCGACGAGCAGTACTTC
TRBV20-1	TRBJ2-1	TRBD2	NA	CSARLREGLYNEQFF	TGCAGTGCTAGGTTGCGGGAGGGCCTTTACAATGAGCAGTTCTTC
TRBV24-1	TRBJ1-2	NA	NA	CATSDLGIGYTF	TGTGCCACCAGTGATTTAGGGATCGGCTACACCTTC